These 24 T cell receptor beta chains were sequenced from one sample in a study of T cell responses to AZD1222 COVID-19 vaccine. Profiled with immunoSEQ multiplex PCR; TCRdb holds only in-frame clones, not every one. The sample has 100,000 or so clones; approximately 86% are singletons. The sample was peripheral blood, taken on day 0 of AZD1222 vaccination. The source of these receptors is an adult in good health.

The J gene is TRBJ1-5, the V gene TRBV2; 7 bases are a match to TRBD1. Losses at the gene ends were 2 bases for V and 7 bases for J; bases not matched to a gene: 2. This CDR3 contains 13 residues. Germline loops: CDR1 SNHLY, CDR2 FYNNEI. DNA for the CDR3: TGTGCCAGCAGTGAAACAGGGGTACAGCCCCAGCATTTT. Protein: CASSETGVQPQHF.

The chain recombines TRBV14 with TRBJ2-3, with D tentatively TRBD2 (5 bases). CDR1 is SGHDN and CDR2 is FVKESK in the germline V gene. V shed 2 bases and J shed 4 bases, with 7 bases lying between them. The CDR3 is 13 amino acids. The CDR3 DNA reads TGTGCCAGCAGCCAACGCGGGCCAGATACGCAGTATTTT. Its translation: CASSQRGPDTQYF.

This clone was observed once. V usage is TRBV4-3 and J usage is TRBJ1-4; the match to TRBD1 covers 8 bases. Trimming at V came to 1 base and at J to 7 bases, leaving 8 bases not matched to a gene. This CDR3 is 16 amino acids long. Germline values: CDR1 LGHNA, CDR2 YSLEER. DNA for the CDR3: TGCGCCAGCAGCCAAGGGGCGCAGGGGGCGGCTGAAAAACTGTTTTTT. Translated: CASSQGAQGAAEKLFF.

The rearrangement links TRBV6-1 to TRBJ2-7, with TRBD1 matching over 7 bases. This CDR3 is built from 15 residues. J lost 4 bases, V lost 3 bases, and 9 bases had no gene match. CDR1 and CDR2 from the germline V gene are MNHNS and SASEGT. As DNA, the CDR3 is TGTGCCAGCAGTGAGCGGCCCGAGGGGGCATACGAGCAGTACTTC. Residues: CASSERPEGAYEQYF.

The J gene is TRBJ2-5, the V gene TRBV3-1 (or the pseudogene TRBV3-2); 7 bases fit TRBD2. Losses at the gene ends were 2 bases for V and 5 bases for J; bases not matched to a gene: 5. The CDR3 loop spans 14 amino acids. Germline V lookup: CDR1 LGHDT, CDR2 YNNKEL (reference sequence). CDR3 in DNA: TGTGCCAGCAGCCAAAATGTCGGGGGGGAGACCCAGTACTTC. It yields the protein CASSQNVGGETQYF.

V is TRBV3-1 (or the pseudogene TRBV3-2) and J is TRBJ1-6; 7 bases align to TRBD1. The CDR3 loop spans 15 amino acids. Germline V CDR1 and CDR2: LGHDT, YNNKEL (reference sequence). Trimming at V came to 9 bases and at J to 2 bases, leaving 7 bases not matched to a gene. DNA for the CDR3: TGTGCCAGTCAACCCAGGGGGACCTATAATTCACCCCTCCACTTT. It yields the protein CASQPRGTYNSPLHF.

The CDR3 coding sequence is TGCAGCGTTGTTGGACGGCAAGAGACCCAGTACTTC. Translated: CSVVGRQETQYF. V usage is TRBV29-1 and J usage is TRBJ2-5, with D uncertain. Trimming removed 4 bases from V and 2 bases from J, with 8 bases in between. Germline V gene sequence: CDR1 SQVTM, CDR2 ANQGSEA. This CDR3 region has 12 residues.

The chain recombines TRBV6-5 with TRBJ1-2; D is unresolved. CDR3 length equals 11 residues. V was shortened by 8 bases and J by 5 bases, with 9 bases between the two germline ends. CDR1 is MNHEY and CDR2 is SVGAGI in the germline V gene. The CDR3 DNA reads TGTGCCAGCGGATCGGGGTATGGCTACACCTTC. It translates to CASGSGYGYTF.

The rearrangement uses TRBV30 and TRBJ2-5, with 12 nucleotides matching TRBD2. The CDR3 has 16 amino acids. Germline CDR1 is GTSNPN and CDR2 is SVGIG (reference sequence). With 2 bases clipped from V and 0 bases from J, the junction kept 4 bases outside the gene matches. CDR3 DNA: TGTGCCTGGAGTTTTGGACTAGCGGGGAACCAAGAGACCCAGTACTTC. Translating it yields CAWSFGLAGNQETQYF.

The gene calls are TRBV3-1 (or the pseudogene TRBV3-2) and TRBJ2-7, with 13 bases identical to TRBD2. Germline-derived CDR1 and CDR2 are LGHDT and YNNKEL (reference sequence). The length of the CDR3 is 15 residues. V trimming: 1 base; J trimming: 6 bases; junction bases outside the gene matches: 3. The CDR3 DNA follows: TGTGCCAGCAGCCAAGGACTAGCGGGGGGTTCCGAGCAGTACTTC. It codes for CASSQGLAGGSEQYF.

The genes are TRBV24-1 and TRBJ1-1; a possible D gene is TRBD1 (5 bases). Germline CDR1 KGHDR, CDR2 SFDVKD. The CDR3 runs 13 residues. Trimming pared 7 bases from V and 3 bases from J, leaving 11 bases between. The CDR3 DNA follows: TGTGCCACCAGAGATGACAGTTACACTGAAGCTTTCTTT. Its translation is CATRDDSYTEAFF.

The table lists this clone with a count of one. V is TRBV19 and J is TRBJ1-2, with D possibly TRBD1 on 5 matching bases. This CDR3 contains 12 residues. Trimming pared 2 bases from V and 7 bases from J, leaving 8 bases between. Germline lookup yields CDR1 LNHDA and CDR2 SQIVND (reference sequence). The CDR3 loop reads CASSIPGFGYTF. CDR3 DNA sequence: TGTGCCAGTAGTATACCAGGGTTTGGCTACACCTTC. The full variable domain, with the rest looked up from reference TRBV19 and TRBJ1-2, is DGGITQSPKYLFRKEGQNVTLSCEQNLNHDAMYWYRQDPGQGLRLIYYSQIVNDFQKGDIAEGYSVSREKKESFPLTVTSAQKNPTAFYLCASSIPGFGYTFGSGTRLTVV.

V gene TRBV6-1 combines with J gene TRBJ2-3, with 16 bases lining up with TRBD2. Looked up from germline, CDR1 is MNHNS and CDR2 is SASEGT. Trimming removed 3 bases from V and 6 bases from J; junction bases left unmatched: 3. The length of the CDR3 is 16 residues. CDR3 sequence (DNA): TGTGCCAGCAGTGAGGGACTAGCGGGGGGGCTGGATACGCAGTATTTT. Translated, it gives CASSEGLAGGLDTQYF.

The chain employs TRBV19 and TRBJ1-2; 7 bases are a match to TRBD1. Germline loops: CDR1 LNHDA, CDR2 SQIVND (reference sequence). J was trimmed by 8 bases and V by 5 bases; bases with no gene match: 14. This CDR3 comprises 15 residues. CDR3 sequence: CASSRRQGRTEGYTF. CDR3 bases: TGTGCCAGTAGTCGCCGACAGGGCCGTACAGAGGGCTACACCTTC.

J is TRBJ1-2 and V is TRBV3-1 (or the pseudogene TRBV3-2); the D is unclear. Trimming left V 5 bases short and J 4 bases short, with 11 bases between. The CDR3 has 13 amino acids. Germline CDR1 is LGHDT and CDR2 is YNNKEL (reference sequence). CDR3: CASSAEVFYGYTF. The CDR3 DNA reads TGTGCCAGCAGCGCGGAGGTGTTCTATGGCTACACCTTC.

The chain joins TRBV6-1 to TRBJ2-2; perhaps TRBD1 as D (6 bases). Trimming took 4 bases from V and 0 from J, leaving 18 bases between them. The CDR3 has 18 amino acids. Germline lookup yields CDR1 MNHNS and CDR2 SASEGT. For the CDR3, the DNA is TGTGCCAGCAGTGGAGGGGTGGGGGCAGGTTCGAACACCGGGGAGCTGTTTTTT. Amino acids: CASSGGVGAGSNTGELFF.

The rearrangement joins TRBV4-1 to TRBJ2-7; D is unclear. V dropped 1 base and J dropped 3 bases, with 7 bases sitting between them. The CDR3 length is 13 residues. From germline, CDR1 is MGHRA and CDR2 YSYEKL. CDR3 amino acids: CASSQAQDYEQYF. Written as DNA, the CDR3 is TGCGCCAGCAGCCAAGCCCAAGACTACGAGCAGTACTTC.

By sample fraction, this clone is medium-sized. CDR3 loop: CSVAAGTGNTEAFF. For the CDR3, the DNA is TGCAGCGTCGCGGCGGGGACAGGCAACACTGAAGCTTTCTTT. The chain combines TRBV29-1 with TRBJ1-1; TRBD1 matches at 8 bases. The CDR3 is 14 amino acids. Germline CDR1 reads SQVTM; CDR2 reads ANQGSEA. V lost 6 bases to trimming and J lost 2 bases; unmatched junction nucleotides: 8.

The chain's CDR3 is CASSVGSTDFQETQYF. Written as DNA, the CDR3 is TGTGCCAGCAGCGTAGGCTCGACAGACTTTCAAGAGACCCAGTACTTC. This chain connects TRBV9 to TRBJ2-5; the D gene is possibly TRBD1 (5 bases). Deletions cut 0 bases from V and 2 bases from J, with 14 bases between. This CDR3 spans 16 amino acids. Germline assignment: CDR1 SGDLS and CDR2 YYNGEE.

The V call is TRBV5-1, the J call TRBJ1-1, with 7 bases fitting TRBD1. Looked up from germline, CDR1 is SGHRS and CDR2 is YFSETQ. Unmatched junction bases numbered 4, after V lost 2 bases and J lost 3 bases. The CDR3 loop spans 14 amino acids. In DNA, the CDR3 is TGCGCCAGCAGCTTCCAGGGGGTGGACACTGAAGCTTTCTTT. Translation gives CASSFQGVDTEAFF. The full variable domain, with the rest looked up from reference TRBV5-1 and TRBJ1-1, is KAGVTQTPRYLIKTRGQQVTLSCSPISGHRSVSWYQQTPGQGLQFLFEYFSETQRNKGNFPGRFSGRQFSNSRSEMNVSTLELGDSALYLCASSFQGVDTEAFFGQGTRLTVV.

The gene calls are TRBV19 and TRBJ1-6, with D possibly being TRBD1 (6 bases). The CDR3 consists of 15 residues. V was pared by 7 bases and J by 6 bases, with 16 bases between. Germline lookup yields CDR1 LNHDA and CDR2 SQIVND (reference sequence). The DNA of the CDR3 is TGTGCCAGTAAACAGGGCGAGGGTTTTAATTCACCCCTCCACTTT. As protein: CASKQGEGFNSPLHF.

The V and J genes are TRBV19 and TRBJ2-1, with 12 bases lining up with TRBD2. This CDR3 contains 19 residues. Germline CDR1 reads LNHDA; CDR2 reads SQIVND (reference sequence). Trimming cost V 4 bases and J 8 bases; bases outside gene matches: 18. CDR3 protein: CASSRGQIIPSGGGDEQFF. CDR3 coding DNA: TGTGCCAGTAGTAGAGGACAGATTATCCCTAGCGGGGGGGGAGATGAGCAGTTCTTC.

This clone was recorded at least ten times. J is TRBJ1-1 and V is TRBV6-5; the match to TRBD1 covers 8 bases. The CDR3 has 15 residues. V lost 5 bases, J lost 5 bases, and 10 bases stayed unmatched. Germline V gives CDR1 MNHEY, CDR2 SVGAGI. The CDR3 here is CASSPFGQGVTEAFF. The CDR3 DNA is TGTGCCAGCAGTCCATTCGGACAGGGAGTAACTGAAGCTTTCTTT.

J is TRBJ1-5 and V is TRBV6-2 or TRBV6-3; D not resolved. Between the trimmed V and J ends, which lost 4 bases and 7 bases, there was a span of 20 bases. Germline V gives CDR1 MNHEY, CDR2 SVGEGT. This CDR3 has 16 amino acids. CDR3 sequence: CASSSRSTGPGQPQHF. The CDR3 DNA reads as TGTGCCAGCAGTTCCCGTTCGACCGGTCCCGGGCAGCCCCAGCATTTT.